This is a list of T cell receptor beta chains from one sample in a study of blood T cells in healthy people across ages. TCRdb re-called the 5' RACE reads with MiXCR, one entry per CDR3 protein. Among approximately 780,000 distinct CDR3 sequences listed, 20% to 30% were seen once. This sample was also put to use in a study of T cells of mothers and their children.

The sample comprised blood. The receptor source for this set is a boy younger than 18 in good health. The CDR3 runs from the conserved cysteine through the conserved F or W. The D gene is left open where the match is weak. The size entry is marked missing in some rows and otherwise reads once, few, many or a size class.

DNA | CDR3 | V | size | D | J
TGTGCCAGCAGTGCACTGCTAGCGGGGGGCAGCACAGATACGCAGTATTTT | CASSALLAGGSTDTQYF | TRBV25-1 | few | TRBD2 | TRBJ2-3
TGTGCCAGCAGCATGGACAGGGGGGCGCTAGGGGCAGAGACCCAGTACTTC | CASSMDRGALGAETQYF | TRBV21-1 | few | - | TRBJ2-5
TGTGCCGTCGGGCAGGGGGCCTACGAGCAGTACTTC | CAVGQGAYEQYF | TRBV6-6 | - | TRBD1 | TRBJ2-7
TGTGCCAGCAGTTTTATGGGCACGGGTAGACAGACCCAGTACTTC | CASSFMGTGRQTQYF | TRBV12-3/TRBV12-4 | - | - | TRBJ2-5
TGTGCCAGCAGTGGACAGGGTTTCAACGAGCAGTACTTC | CASSGQGFNEQYF | TRBV12-3/TRBV12-4 | few | TRBD1 | TRBJ2-7
TGTGCCAGCAGCTTAGATCTGGCCGAGACCGGGGAGCTGTTTTTT | CASSLDLAETGELFF | TRBV11-2 | many | - | TRBJ2-2
TGTGCCAGCACCCTCTGGGGGAACACTGAAGCTTTCTTT | CASTLWGNTEAFF | TRBV12-3/TRBV12-4 | few | - | TRBJ1-1
TGTGCCAGCTCCCGGGGACAAGAGAAATTCATCACAGATACGCAGTATTTT | CASSRGQEKFITDTQYF | TRBV18 | - | - | TRBJ2-3
TGTGCCAGCAGTGAATTGGACAGGGGCACTAATGAAAAACTGTTTTTT | CASSELDRGTNEKLFF | TRBV2 | - | TRBD1 | TRBJ1-4
TGTGCCAGCAGCTTTTCCGGTCGGGGGGTTACCTCTGGGGCCAACGTCCTGACTTTC | CASSFSGRGVTSGANVLTF | TRBV7-2 | - | TRBD2 | TRBJ2-6
TGTGCCAGCAGCTTAGATAAACATGGCACCTACGAGCAGTACTTC | CASSLDKHGTYEQYF | TRBV11-2 | - | - | TRBJ2-7
TGCAGCGTTGATGAAATGGGGAGAAACATTCAGTACTTC | CSVDEMGRNIQYF | TRBV29-1 | few | - | TRBJ2-4
TGCGCCAGCAGCTTGTTTGGCCAACGCGGGAACACTGAAGCTTTCTTT | CASSLFGQRGNTEAFF | TRBV5-1 | - | - | TRBJ1-1
TGCAGTGCTACACAGGGGGATGAAAAACTGTTTTTT | CSATQGDEKLFF | TRBV20-1 | once | TRBD1 | TRBJ1-4
TGCAGTGCTAGAGGTCGGGGGACTAACCATCCGCGGACCCAGTACTTC | CSARGRGTNHPRTQYF | TRBV20-1 | - | TRBD2 | TRBJ2-5
TGTGCCAGCAGTTCTGCCGGGGGAACCCAATACGAGCAGTACTTC | CASSSAGGTQYEQYF | TRBV12-3/TRBV12-4 | - | - | TRBJ2-7
TGCGCCAGCAGTGAGAATCCGTCAGAGGGGCCTGGCGAGACCCAGTACTTC | CASSENPSEGPGETQYF | TRBV10-1 | - | - | TRBJ2-5
TGTGCCAGCAGCTTAACAGGGGAGGGCTATGGCTACACCTTC | CASSLTGEGYGYTF | TRBV5-6 | few | TRBD1 | TRBJ1-2
TGTGCCAGCAGCCCGGAGCGGGGGGATGCCTACGAGCAGTACTTC | CASSPERGDAYEQYF | TRBV5-4 | - | TRBD2 | TRBJ2-7
TGCAGCGGGGACCCGACAGGGACCCAAGAGGCCCAGTACTTC | CSGDPTGTQEAQYF | TRBV29-1 | - | TRBD1 | TRBJ2-5
TGTGCCCGCAGCCAACCCGGACGAGGGGGTAATGAGCAGTTCTTC | CARSQPGRGGNEQFF | TRBV4-2 | - | - | TRBJ2-1